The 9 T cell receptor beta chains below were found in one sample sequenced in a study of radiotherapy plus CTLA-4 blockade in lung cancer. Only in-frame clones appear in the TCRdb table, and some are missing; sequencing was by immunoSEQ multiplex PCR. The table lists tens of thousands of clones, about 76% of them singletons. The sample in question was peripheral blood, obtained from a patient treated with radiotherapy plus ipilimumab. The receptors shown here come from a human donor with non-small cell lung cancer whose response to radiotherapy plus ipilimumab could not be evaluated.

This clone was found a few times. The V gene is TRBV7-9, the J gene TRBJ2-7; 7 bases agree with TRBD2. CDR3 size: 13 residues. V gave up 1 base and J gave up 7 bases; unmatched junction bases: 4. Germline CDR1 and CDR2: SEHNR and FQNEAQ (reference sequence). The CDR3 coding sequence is TGTGCCAGCAGCTTAGTCGGGGGGATGGAGCAGTACTTC. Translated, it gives CASSLVGGMEQYF.

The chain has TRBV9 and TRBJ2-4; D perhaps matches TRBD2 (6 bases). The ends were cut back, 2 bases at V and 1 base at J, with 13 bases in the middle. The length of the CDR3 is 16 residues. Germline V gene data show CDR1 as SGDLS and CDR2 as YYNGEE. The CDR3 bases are TGTGCCAGCAGCGTTACCGGGACTTTGGCCAAAAACATTCAGTACTTC. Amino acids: CASSVTGTLAKNIQYF. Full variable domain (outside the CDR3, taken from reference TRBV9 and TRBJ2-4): DSGVTQTPKHLITATGQRVTLRCSPRSGDLSVYWYQQSLDQGLQFLIQYYNGEERAKGNILERFSAQQFPDLHSELNLSSLELGDSALYFCASSVTGTLAKNIQYFGAGTRLSVL.

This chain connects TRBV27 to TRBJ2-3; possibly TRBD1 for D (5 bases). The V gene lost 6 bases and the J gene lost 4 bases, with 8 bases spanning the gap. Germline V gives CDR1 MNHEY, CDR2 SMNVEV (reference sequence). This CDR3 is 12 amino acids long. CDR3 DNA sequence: TGTGCCAGCAGACAGGCCCCAGATACGCAGTATTTT. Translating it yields CASRQAPDTQYF.

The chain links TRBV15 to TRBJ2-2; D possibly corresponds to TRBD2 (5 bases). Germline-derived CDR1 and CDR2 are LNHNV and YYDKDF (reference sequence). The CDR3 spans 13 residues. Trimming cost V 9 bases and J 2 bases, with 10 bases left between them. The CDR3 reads CATGGPNTGELFF. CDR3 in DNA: TGTGCCACGGGCGGGCCTAACACCGGGGAGCTGTTTTTT. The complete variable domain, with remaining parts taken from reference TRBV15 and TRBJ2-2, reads DAMVIQNPRYQVTQFGKPVTLSCSQTLNHNVMYWYQQKSSQAPKLLFHYYDKDFNNEADTPDNFQSRRPNTSFCFLDIRSPGLGDTAMYLCATGGPNTGELFFGEGSRLTVL.

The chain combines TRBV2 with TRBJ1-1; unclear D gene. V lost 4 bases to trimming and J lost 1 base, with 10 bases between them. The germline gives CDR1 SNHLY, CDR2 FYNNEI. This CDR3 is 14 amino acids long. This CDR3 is CASSVARRNTEAFF. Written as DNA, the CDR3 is TGTGCCAGCAGTGTGGCACGAAGGAACACTGAAGCTTTCTTT.

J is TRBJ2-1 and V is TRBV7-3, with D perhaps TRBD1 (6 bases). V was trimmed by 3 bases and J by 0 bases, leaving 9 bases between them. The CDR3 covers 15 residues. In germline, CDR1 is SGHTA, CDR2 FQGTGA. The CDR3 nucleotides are TGTGCCAGCAGCTTCAAGGACAGCTCCTACAATGAGCAGTTCTTC. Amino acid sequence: CASSFKDSSYNEQFF.

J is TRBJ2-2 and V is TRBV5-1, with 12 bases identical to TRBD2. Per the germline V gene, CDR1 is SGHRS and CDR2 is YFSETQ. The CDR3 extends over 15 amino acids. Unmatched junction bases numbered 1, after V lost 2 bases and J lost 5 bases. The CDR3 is CASSFGTSGTGELFF. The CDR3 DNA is TGCGCCAGCAGCTTCGGGACTAGCGGGACCGGGGAGCTGTTTTTT.

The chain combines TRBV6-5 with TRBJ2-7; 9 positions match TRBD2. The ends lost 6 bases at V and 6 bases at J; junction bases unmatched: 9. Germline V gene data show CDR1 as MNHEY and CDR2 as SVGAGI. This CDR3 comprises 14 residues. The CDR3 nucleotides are TGTGCCAGCAGCTTCCGGCTAGCGGGAAGCGAGCAGTACTTC. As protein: CASSFRLAGSEQYF.

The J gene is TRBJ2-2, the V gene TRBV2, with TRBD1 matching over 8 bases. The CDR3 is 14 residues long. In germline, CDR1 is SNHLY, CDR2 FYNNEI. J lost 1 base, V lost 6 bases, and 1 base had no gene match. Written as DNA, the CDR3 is TGTGCCAGCAGCGACAGGGGGAACACCGGGGAGCTGTTTTTT. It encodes CASSDRGNTGELFF. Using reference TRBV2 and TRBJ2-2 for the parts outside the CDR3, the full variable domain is EPEVTQTPSHQVTQMGQEVILRCVPISNHLYFYWYRQILGQKVEFLVSFYNNEISEKSEIFDDQFSVERPDGSNFTLKIRSTKLEDSAMYFCASSDRGNTGELFFGEGSRLTVL.